This TCR beta chain came from a study of shared clonotypes between healthy human individuals. The assay was immunoSEQ multiplex PCR, and TCRdb's table has in-frame clones only and misses some. The data contain 2 million to 2.5 million clones, 85% to 95% of them singletons. As to this clone: The target antigen is unknown. Other nucleotide sequences from this sample produce the same CDR3.

Healthy HIV-negative adults without recent acute infections or vaccinations served as donors. Overall study results and limits: Limited genetic and exposure-history diversity came from having few donors. As a rule, naive subsets had a larger estimated richness than memory subsets.

There are 13 residues in the CDR3. The germline V gene has CDR1 LGHNT and CDR2 FRNRAP. V dropped 0 bases and J dropped 1 base, with 2 bases sitting between them. The chain recombines TRBV12-5 with TRBJ2-3; D is undetermined. The sequenced sample consisted of naive CD4+ T cells from PBMCs. Documented subset: CD45RA+ positively selected. This receptor was identified in a man aged 18-30 years in good health. Some clones in this sample may be carry-over from other donors' samples. CDR3 amino acids: CASGLVGTDTQYF. The CDR3 bases are TGTGCTAGTGGTTTGGTCGGCACAGATACGCAGTATTTT.